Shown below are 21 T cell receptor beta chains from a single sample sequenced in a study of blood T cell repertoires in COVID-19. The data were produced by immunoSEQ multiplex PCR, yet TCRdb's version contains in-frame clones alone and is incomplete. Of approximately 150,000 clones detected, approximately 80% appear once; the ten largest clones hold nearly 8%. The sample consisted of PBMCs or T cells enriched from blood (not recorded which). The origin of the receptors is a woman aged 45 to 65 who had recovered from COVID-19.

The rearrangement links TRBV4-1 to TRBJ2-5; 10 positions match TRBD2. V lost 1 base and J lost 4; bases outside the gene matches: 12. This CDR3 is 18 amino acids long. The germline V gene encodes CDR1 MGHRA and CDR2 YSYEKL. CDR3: CASSQGGPILAGRETQYF. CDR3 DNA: TGCGCCAGCAGCCAAGGTGGTCCCATACTAGCGGGAAGAGAGACCCAGTACTTC.

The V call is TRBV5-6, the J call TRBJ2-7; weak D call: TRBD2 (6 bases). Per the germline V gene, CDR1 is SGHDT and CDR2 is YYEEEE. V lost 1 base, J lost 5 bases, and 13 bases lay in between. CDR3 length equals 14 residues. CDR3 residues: CASSLRRARDEQYF. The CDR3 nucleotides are TGTGCCAGCAGCTTGAGGAGGGCGAGAGACGAGCAGTACTTC.

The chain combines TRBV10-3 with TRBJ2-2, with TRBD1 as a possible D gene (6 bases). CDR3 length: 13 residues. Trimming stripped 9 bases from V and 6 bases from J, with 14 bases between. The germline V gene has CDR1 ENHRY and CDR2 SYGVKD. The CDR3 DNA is TGTGCCATTCGGAAAGGGACATCCGGGGAGCTGTTTTTT. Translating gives CAIRKGTSGELFF.

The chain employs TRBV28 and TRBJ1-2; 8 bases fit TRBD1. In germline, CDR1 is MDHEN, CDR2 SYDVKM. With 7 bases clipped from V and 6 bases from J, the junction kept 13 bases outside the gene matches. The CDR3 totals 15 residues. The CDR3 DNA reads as TGTGCCAGCAAGACTGGACAGGGTTCCCGAGATGGCTACACCTTC. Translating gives CASKTGQGSRDGYTF.

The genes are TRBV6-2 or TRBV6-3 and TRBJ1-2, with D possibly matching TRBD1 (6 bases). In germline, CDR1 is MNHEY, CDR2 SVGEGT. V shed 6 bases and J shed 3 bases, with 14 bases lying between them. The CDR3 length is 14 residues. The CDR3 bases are TGTGCCAGCAGCTCAGGGAGGGGGTACTATGGCTACACCTTC. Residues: CASSSGRGYYGYTF.

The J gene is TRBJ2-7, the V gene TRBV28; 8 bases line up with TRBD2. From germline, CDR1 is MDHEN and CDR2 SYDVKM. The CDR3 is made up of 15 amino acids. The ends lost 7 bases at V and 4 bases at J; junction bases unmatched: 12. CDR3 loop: CASNGSGEGFYEQYF. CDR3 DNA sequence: TGTGCCAGCAATGGTAGCGGGGAAGGGTTTTACGAGCAGTACTTC. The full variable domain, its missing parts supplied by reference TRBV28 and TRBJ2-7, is DVKVTQSSRYLVKRTGEKVFLECVQDMDHENMFWYRQDPGLGLRLIYFSYDVKMKEKGDIPEGYSVSREKKERFSLILESASTNQTSMYLCASNGSGEGFYEQYFGPGTRLTVT.

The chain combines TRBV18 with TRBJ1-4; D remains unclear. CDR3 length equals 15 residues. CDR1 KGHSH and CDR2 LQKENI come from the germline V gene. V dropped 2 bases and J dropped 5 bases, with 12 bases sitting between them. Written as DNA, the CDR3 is TGTGCCAGCTCACCATCCGGGAGAGGGAATGAAAAACTGTTTTTT. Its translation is CASSPSGRGNEKLFF.

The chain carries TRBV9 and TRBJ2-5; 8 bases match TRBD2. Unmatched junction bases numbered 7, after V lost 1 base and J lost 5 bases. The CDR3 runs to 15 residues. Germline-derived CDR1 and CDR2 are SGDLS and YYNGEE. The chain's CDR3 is CASSVTGGPDETQYF. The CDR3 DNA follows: TGTGCCAGCAGCGTAACGGGAGGGCCTGACGAGACCCAGTACTTC.

The CDR3 DNA follows: TGTGCCAGCATCCTCAGGGGACCCTCTGGAAACACCATATATTTT. Its translation: CASILRGPSGNTIYF. This chain joins TRBV28 and TRBJ1-3, with a weak D call TRBD1 (6 bases). Trimming pared 7 bases from V and 0 bases from J, leaving 13 bases between. Germline CDR1 reads MDHEN; CDR2 reads SYDVKM. The CDR3 totals 15 residues.

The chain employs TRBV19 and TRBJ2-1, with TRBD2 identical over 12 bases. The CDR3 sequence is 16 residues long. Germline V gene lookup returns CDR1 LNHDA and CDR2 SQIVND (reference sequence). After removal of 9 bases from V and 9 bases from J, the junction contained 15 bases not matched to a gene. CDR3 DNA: TGTGCCAGCTCTCGACTAGCGGGAGACTTCAGCGGTGAGCAGTTCTTC. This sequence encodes CASSRLAGDFSGEQFF. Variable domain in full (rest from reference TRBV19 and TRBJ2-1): DGGITQSPKYLFRKEGQNVTLSCEQNLNHDAMYWYRQDPGQGLRLIYYSQIVNDFQKGDIAEGYSVSREKKESFPLTVTSAQKNPTAFYLCASSRLAGDFSGEQFFGPGTRLTVL.

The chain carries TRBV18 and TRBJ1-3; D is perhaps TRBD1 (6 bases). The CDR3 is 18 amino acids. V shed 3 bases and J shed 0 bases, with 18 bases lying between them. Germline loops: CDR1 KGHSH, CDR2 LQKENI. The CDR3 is CASSPGGDTRDSGNTIYF. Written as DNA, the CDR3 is TGTGCCAGCTCACCGGGGGGGGACACCCGAGACTCTGGAAACACCATATATTTT.

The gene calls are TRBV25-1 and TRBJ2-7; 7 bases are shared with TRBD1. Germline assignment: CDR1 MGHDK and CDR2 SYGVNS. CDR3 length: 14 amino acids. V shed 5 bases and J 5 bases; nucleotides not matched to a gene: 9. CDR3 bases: TGTGCCAGCAGTAAAGAGGGACAGCCTCACGAGCAGTACTTC. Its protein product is CASSKEGQPHEQYF.

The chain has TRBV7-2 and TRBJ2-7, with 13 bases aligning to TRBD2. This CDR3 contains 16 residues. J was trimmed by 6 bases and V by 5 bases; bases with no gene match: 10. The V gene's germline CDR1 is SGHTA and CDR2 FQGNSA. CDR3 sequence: CASSKGLAGERVEQYF. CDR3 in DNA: TGTGCCAGCAGCAAAGGACTAGCGGGAGAAAGAGTCGAGCAGTACTTC.

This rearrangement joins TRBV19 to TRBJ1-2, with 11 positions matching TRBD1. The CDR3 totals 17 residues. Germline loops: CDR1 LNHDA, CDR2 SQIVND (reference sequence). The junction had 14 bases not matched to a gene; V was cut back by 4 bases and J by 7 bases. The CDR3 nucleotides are TGTGCCAGTAGTACCCGGACAGGGGGCGCGAAAGGTAGTGGCTACACCTTC. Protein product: CASSTRTGGAKGSGYTF.

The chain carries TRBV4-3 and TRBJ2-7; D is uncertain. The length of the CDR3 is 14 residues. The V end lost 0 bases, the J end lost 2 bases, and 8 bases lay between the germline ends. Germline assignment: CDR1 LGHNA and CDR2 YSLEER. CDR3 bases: TGCGCCAGCAGCCAAGAAGCAGGAACCTACGAGCAGTACTTC. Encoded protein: CASSQEAGTYEQYF.

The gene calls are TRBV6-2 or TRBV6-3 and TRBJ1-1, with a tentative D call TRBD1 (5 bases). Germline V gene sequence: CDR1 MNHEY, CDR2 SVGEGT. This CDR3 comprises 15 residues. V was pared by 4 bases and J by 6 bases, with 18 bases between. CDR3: CASSSWGLPGAEAFF. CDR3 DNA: TGTGCCAGCAGTTCGTGGGGACTTCCGGGGGCTGAAGCTTTCTTT.

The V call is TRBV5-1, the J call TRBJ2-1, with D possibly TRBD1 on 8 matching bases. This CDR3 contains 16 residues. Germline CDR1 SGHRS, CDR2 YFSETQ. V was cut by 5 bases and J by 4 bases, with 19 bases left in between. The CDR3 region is CASSLQGEGWYNEQFF. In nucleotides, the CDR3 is TGCGCCAGCAGTTTACAGGGGGAGGGTTGGTACAATGAGCAGTTCTTC.

The CDR3, as DNA: TGTGCCAGCAGCTTAGCGACTACTAGGACAGGGTTTAGCTACGAGCAGTACTTC. This translates into CASSLATTRTGFSYEQYF. The chain links TRBV7-8 to TRBJ2-7; TRBD1 matches at 8 bases. CDR3 length: 18 amino acids. V dropped 0 bases and J dropped 3; count of bases not matched to a gene: 13. Per the germline V gene, CDR1 is SGHVS and CDR2 is FQNEAQ.

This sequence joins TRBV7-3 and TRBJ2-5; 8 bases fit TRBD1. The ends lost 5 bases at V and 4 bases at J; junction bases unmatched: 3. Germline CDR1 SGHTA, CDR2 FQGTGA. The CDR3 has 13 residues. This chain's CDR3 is CASSPGQGETQYF. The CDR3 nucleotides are TGTGCCAGCAGCCCAGGACAGGGAGAGACCCAGTACTTC.

CDR3 in amino acids: CASSFSREGKLFF. Here the CDR3 DNA reads TGTGCCAGCAGTTTTTCCAGGGAAGGAAAACTGTTTTTT. This chain connects TRBV7-2 to TRBJ1-4; D possibly corresponds to TRBD1 (5 bases). CDR3 length equals 13 residues. The germline V gene encodes CDR1 SGHTA and CDR2 FQGNSA. Trimming left V 6 bases short and J 10 bases short, with 15 bases between.

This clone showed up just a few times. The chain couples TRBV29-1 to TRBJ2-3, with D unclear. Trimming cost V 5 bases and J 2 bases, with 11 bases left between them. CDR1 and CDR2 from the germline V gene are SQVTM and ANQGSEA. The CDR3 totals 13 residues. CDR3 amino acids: CSVRGRYTDTQYF. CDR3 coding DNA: TGCAGCGTTCGTGGCAGATACACAGATACGCAGTATTTT.